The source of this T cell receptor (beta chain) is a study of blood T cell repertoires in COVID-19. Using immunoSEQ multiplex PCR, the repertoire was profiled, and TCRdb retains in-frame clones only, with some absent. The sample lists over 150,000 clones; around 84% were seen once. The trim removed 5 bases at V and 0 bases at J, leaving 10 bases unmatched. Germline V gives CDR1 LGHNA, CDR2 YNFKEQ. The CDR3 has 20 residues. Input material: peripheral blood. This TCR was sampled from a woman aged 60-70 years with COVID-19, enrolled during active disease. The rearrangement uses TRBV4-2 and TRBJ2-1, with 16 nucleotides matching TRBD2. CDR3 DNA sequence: TGTGCCAGCAGCTATACCGGGACTAGCGGGAGGGCCGGCTCCTACAATGAGCAGTTCTTC. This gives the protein CASSYTGTSGRAGSYNEQFF.